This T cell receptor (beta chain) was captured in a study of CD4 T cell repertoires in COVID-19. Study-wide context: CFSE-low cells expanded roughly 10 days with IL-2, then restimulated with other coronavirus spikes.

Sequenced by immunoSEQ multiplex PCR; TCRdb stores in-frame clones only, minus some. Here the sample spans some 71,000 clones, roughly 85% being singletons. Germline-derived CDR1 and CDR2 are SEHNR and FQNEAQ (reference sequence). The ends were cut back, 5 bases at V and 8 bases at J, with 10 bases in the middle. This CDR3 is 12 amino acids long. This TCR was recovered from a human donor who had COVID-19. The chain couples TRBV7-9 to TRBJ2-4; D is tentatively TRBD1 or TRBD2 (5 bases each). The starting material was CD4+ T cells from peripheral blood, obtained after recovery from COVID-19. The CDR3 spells CASSLQGDIQYF. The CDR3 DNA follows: TGTGCCAGCAGCCTTCAGGGAGACATTCAGTACTTC.